This T cell receptor (beta chain) is drawn from a study of Graves' ophthalmopathy and Graves' hyperthyroidism. Regarding this clonotype: One junction end does not reproduce the germline sequence, and a read error may be involved.

Scientists amplified the TCR beta CDR3 regions from RNA transcripts. The first round was an RT-PCR with HTBI primers, and the second round was a multiplex PCR. MiXCR, applied by TCRdb to the multiplex PCR reads, yields one record per CDR3 protein. Of about 700,000 distinct CDR3 sequences in the sample, 35% to 50% were seen once. Germline V gene data show CDR1 as SQVTM and CDR2 as ANQGSEA. There are 12 residues in the CDR3. The gene calls are TRBV29-1 and TRBJ2-7; D ambiguous. The receptor's source is an adult man with Graves' ophthalmopathy. The sequenced sample was peripheral blood. CDR3 protein: CSVEVGPDTQYF. In DNA, the CDR3 is TGCAGCGTTGAAGTGGGTCCAGATACGCAGTATTTC.